The rows below give T cell receptor beta chains drawn from one sample of a study of naive and memory T cell subsets. TCRdb called the 5' RACE reads again in MiXCR, with one record for every CDR3 protein. The sample shows about 22,000 distinct CDR3 sequences, around 3.9% of them seen only once. The receptors derive from a male donor in good health. The conserved cysteine and the conserved F or W are not part of the CDR3 here.

J gene	V gene	CDR3 protein
TRBJ2-7	TRBV28	ASSSHSPGQGRPYYEQY
TRBJ2-3	TRBV25-1	ASSLSGRGTDTQY
TRBJ2-1	TRBV27	ASSNSGSGNNEQF
TRBJ2-3	TRBV6-1	ASSEREKARGGTDTQY
TRBJ2-3	TRBV9	ASSEAGPTDTQY
TRBJ2-4	TRBV6-2/TRBV6-3	ASSYSDVAKNIQY
TRBJ2-3	TRBV5-5	ASSLLSSESTDTQY
TRBJ1-3	TRBV9	ASSWGYGQVNTIY
TRBJ1-5	TRBV4-1	ASSPIDGGYSNQPQH
TRBJ2-7	TRBV18	ASSPLREAEQY
TRBJ2-7	TRBV10-3	AISGRTGGDEQY
TRBJ1-2	TRBV5-1	ASSLNVGQYGYT
TRBJ2-5	TRBV20-1	SANRGGETQY
TRBJ2-1	TRBV20-1	SARSIAGGPSSYNEQF
TRBJ2-7	TRBV5-1	ASSQLGGPDYEQY
TRBJ1-6	TRBV20-1	SVPGRQGNSPLH
TRBJ2-3	TRBV20-1	SARRGGSDTQY
TRBJ2-5	TRBV11-2	ASSLETGEVQETQY
TRBJ2-1	TRBV18	ASSPQGAAYNEQF
TRBJ2-2	TRBV5-4	ASSSTRGSGGSGELF
TRBJ2-3	TRBV5-1	ASSLAAGGRTDTQY
TRBJ1-5	TRBV19	ASNLVPNQPQH
TRBJ1-2	TRBV20-1	SAREDGTGGYGYT
TRBJ2-7	TRBV9	ASSVVGRSGDEQY
TRBJ2-1	TRBV6-2/TRBV6-3	ASIQSGNNEQF
TRBJ2-5	TRBV28	ASSHPNAQETQY
TRBJ2-1	TRBV20-1	SALLAGSYNEQF
TRBJ2-2	TRBV6-2/TRBV6-3	ASSRAGSTGELF
TRBJ2-7	TRBV10-2	ASSESTPRAYEQY
TRBJ2-7	TRBV6-6	ASSAEFYEQY
TRBJ1-6	TRBV20-1	SAPDRGWNSPLH
TRBJ2-7	TRBV28	ASSHPGSSYEQY
TRBJ1-4	TRBV6-5	ASSYSRWKKTNEKLF
TRBJ2-7	TRBV7-9	ASSPKGLNYEQY
TRBJ1-5	TRBV18	ASSPGAGNQPQH
TRBJ2-1	TRBV20-1	SGESGRGGRYNEQF
TRBJ2-3	TRBV11-2	ASSARQLTDTQY
TRBJ2-2	TRBV12-3/TRBV12-4	ASSFARSTGELF
TRBJ1-1	TRBV6-1	ASSEVTENTEAF
TRBJ1-2	TRBV29-1	SVEGGPGGYT